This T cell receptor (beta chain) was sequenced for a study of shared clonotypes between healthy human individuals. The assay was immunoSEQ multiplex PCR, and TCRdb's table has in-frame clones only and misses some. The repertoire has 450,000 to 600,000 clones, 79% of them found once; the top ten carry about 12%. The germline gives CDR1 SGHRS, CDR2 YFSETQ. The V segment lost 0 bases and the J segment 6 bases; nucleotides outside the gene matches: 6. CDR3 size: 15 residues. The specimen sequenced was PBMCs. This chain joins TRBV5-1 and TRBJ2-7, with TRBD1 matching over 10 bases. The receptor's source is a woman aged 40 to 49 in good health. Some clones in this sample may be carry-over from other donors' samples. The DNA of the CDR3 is TGCGCCAGCAGCTTGGTTGGGACAGGGGCGGGCGAGCAGTACTTC. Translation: CASSLVGTGAGEQYF.